This T cell receptor beta chain was recorded in a study of T cells after yellow fever vaccination. TCRdb recomputed calls from the 5' RACE reads with MiXCR, one row per CDR3 protein. The sample contains tens of thousands of distinct CDR3 sequences, over 9.5% of which appear only once. By frequency in the sample, this clonotype is medium-sized. CDR3 length equals 13 residues. Trimming took 2 bases from V and 6 from J, leaving 11 bases between them. The germline V gene encodes CDR1 MNHEY and CDR2 SMNVEV (reference sequence). The TCR originated in a man younger than 30 who received the YFV17D yellow fever vaccine. The V gene is TRBV27, the J gene TRBJ2-7; possibly TRBD1 for D (6 bases). This sample comprised PBMCs, either bulk or a sorted T-cell subset (CD4+, CD8+, memory, or dextramer-sorted; not recorded which), obtained less than 16 days after the first yellow fever vaccination. CDR3 sequence reads: CASSLNFRGEQYF. In DNA form, the CDR3 reads TGTGCCAGCAGTTTAAATTTCAGGGGCGAGCAGTACTTC.